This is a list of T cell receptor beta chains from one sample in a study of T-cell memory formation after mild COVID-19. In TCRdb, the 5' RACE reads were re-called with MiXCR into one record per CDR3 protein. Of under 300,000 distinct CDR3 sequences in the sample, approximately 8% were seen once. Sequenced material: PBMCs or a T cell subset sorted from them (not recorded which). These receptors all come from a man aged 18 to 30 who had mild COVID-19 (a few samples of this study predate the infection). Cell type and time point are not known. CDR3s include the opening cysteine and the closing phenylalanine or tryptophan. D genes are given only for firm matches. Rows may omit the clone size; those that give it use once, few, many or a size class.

CASSLAVGRGSVNYGYTF	TGTGCCAGCAGCTTAGCGGTGGGCAGAGGGAGCGTTAACTATGGCTACACCTTC	NA	18	TRBV11-2	TRBJ1-2	NA
CASSNYRGREQYF	TGTGCCAGCAGCAACTACAGGGGGCGCGAGCAGTACTTC	TRBD1	13	TRBV5-5	TRBJ2-7	many
CASSQEVMQVNTEAFF	TGCGCCAGCAGCCAAGAGGTCATGCAGGTGAACACTGAAGCTTTCTTT	NA	16	TRBV4-3	TRBJ1-1	NA
CASSWWGLNTEAFF	TGTGCCAGCAGCTGGTGGGGACTGAACACTGAAGCTTTCTTT	NA	14	TRBV7-9	TRBJ1-1	many
CASSLVRGETQYF	TGCGCCAGCAGCTTGGTCCGTGGGGAGACCCAGTACTTC	NA	13	TRBV5-1	TRBJ2-5	many
CASGLGQGPFGTQYF	TGTGCCAGCGGTTTAGGGCAGGGACCTTTTGGGACCCAGTACTTC	NA	15	TRBV5-5	TRBJ2-5	few
CASSYGRFSGNTIYF	TGTGCCAGCAGTTACGGCAGGTTCTCTGGAAACACCATATATTTT	NA	15	TRBV6-5	TRBJ1-3	NA
CASNSGVEAFF	TGTGCCAGCAACTCCGGAGTGGAAGCTTTCTTT	NA	11	TRBV6-2/TRBV6-3	TRBJ1-1	few
CASSQRAAEGRNTEAFF	TGCGCCAGCAGCCAAAGGGCGGCGGAGGGGAGAAACACTGAAGCTTTCTTT	NA	17	TRBV4-3	TRBJ1-1	many
CASSVGRPGKGYTF	TGTGCCAGCAGCGTAGGCAGGCCCGGGAAGGGCTACACCTTC	NA	14	TRBV9	TRBJ1-2	few
CASRSRDNGNQPQHF	TGTGCCAGTAGGTCTCGGGACAATGGCAATCAGCCCCAGCATTTT	NA	15	TRBV19	TRBJ1-5	many
CSAPGTGGNYGYTF	TGCAGTGCCCCCGGGACAGGGGGAAACTATGGCTACACCTTC	TRBD1	14	TRBV20-1	TRBJ1-2	few
CSASHQTANYGYTF	TGCAGTGCTAGTCACCAGACAGCTAACTATGGCTACACCTTC	NA	14	TRBV20-1	TRBJ1-2	few
CASADRTVYYGYTF	TGTGCCAGCGCGGACCGGACGGTGTACTATGGCTACACCTTC	NA	14	TRBV28	TRBJ1-2	few
CSASWANQPQHF	TGCAGTGCTAGCTGGGCCAATCAGCCCCAGCATTTT	NA	12	TRBV20-1	TRBJ1-5	few
CAWSVGTGVPYEQYF	TGTGCCTGGAGTGTAGGGACAGGAGTACCCTACGAGCAGTACTTC	TRBD1	15	TRBV30	TRBJ2-7	NA
CASSYTRRTDTQYF	TGTGCCAGCAGTTACACGCGGCGCACAGATACGCAGTATTTT	NA	14	TRBV6-6	TRBJ2-3	NA
CASSVPGGEQFF	TGTGCCAGCAGCGTTCCAGGGGGTGAGCAGTTCTTC	TRBD1	12	TRBV5-6	TRBJ2-1	many
CASSSNSRGADTQYF	TGTGCCAGCAGCTCGAACTCCCGGGGGGCAGATACGCAGTATTTT	TRBD2	15	TRBV5-4	TRBJ2-3	few
CASSALTSGANVLTF	TGTGCCAGCAGCGCCCTGACTAGCGGGGCCAACGTCCTGACTTTC	TRBD2	15	TRBV13	TRBJ2-6	few
CASSWTDSTDTQYF	TGCGCCAGCAGCTGGACAGATAGCACAGATACGCAGTATTTT	NA	14	TRBV5-1	TRBJ2-3	many
CSASSDSWSSYEQYF	TGCAGTGCTAGTTCGGACAGTTGGAGCTCCTACGAGCAGTACTTC	NA	15	TRBV20-1	TRBJ2-7	many
CAIETETSGNTIYF	TGTGCCATCGAGACGGAAACCTCTGGAAACACCATATATTTT	NA	14	TRBV10-3	TRBJ1-3	few
CASSQGGGPRNEQFF	TGTGCCAGCAGCCAAGGGGGCGGCCCCCGCAATGAGCAGTTCTTC	NA	15	TRBV3-1	TRBJ2-1	NA
CASSLSWTGPAFF	TGTGCCAGCAGCTTATCGTGGACAGGGCCAGCTTTCTTT	TRBD1	13	TRBV7-2	TRBJ1-1	few
CASRKDSMNTEAFF	TGCGCCAGCAGAAAGGACAGTATGAACACTGAAGCTTTCTTT	NA	14	TRBV5-1	TRBJ1-1	few
CASSTLGVRAPGLAALAGGNEQFF	TGTGCCAGCAGCACCTTAGGGGTCCGCGCGCCGGGACTAGCGGCGTTGGCCGGGGGAAATGAGCAGTTCTTC	TRBD2	24	TRBV7-6	TRBJ2-1	few
CASSQGPGTTSGQYF	TGCGCCAGCAGCCAAGGGCCTGGAACGACGTCGGGGCAGTACTTC	NA	15	TRBV4-1	TRBJ2-7	NA
CAVGGDNYGYTF	TGTGCTGTTGGAGGGGATAACTATGGCTACACCTTC	NA	12	TRBV6-5	TRBJ1-2	few
CASSPVAGLDAGELFF	TGTGCCAGCTCACCTGTGGCAGGACTAGATGCCGGGGAGCTGTTTTTT	TRBD2	16	TRBV18	TRBJ2-2	few